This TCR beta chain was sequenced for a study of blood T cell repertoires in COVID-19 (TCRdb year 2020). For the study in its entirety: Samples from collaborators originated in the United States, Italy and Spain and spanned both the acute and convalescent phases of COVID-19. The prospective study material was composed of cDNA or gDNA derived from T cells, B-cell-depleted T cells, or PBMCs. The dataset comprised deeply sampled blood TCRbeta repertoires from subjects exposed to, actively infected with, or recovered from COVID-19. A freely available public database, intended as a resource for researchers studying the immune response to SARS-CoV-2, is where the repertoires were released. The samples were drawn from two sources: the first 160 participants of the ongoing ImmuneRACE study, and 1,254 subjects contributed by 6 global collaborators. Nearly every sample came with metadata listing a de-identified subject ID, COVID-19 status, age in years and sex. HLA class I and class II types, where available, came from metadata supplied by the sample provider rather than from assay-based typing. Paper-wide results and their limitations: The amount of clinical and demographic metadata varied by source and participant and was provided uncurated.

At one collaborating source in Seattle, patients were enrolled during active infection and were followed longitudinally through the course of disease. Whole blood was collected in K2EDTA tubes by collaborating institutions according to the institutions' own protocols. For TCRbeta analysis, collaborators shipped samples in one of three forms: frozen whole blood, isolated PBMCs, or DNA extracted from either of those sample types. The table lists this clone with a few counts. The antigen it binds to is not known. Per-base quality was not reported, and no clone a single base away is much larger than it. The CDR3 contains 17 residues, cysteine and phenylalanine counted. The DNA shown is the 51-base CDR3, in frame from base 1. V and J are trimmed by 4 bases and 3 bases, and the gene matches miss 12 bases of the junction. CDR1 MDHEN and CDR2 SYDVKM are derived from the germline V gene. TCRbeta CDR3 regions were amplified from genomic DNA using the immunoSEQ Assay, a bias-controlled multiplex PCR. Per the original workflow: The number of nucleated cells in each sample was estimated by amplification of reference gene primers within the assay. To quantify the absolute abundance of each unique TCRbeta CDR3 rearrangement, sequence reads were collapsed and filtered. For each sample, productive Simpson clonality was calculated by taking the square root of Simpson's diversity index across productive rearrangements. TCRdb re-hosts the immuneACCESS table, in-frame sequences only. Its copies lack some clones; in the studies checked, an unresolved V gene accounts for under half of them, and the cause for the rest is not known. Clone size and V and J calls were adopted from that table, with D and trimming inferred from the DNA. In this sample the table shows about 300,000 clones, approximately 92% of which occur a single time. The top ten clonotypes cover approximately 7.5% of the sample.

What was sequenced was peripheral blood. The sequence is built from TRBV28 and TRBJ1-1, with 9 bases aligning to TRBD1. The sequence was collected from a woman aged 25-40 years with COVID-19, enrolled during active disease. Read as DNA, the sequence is TGTGCCAGCAGTTCCCCGCGGGACAGGGATGGTGACACTGAAGCTTTCTTT. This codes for CASSSPRDRDGDTEAFF. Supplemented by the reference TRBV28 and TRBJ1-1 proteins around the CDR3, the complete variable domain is DVKVTQSSRYLVKRTGEKVFLECVQDMDHENMFWYRQDPGLGLRLIYFSYDVKMKEKGDIPEGYSVSREKKERFSLILESASTNQTSMYLCASSSPRDRDGDTEAFFGQGTRLTVV.